This entry lists 8 T cell receptor beta chains sequenced from one sample in a study of blood T cell repertoires in COVID-19. This table comes from immunoSEQ multiplex PCR, and its TCRdb copy is limited to in-frame clones, with some not included. The sample carries over 250,000 clones, approximately 90% recorded once. What was sequenced was PBMCs or T cells enriched from blood (not recorded which). Receptors were obtained from a woman in her twenties or thirties who had recovered from COVID-19.

Turning to this clone: A read error may produce the germline difference seen at one junction end. The gene calls are TRBV5-5 and TRBJ1-4; the D is unclear. Germline V gives CDR1 SGHKS, CDR2 YYEKEE (reference sequence). The length of the CDR3 is 13 residues. Here the CDR3 DNA reads TGTGCCAGCAGCTTGGCGGGTAATGGAAAACTGTTTTTT. Residues: CASSLAGNGKLFF.

The rearrangement joins TRBV11-2 to TRBJ1-5, with D unresolved. Trimming stripped 3 bases from V and 6 bases from J, with 9 bases between. Germline CDR1 reads SGHAT; CDR2 reads FQNNGV. CDR3 size: 13 residues. The CDR3 region has the DNA TGTGCCAGCAGCTTCGGGGAAAGTCAGCCCCAGCATTTT. The encoded protein is CASSFGESQPQHF.

This chain connects TRBV7-6 to TRBJ2-7, with a tentative D call TRBD2 (5 bases). Trimming took off 5 bases at V and 4 bases at J, with 9 bases between the two ends. This CDR3 has 12 amino acids. Germline CDR1 SGHVS, CDR2 FNYEAQ. The CDR3 here is CASSPSGYEQYF. Here the CDR3 DNA reads TGTGCCAGCAGCCCCTCGGGATACGAGCAGTACTTC.

The chain is built from TRBV2 and TRBJ1-6; D call uncertain. V lost 3 bases, J lost 5 bases, and 11 bases lay in between. Germline CDR1 SNHLY, CDR2 FYNNEI. This CDR3 is built from 15 residues. The CDR3 DNA follows: TGTGCCAGCAGTGAGTTCACAGTAAATAATTCACCCCTCCACTTT. It codes for CASSEFTVNNSPLHF.

This clone showed up just once. The genes are TRBV7-2 and TRBJ2-1; D perhaps matches TRBD2 (7 bases). V was shortened by 5 bases and J by 11 bases, with 25 bases between the two germline ends. The germline V gene has CDR1 SGHTA and CDR2 FQGNSA. The CDR3 loop spans 16 amino acids. CDR3 residues: CASSHGGASGEGKQFF. Here the CDR3 DNA reads TGTGCCAGCAGCCATGGGGGGGCTAGTGGGGAAGGGAAGCAGTTCTTC.

The V gene is TRBV5-5, the J gene TRBJ1-1; TRBD1 is a possible D gene (6 bases). V lost 0 bases and J 0 bases, leaving 15 bases between the germline ends. This CDR3 contains 17 residues. Germline V gene lookup returns CDR1 SGHKS and CDR2 YYEKEE (reference sequence). The CDR3 DNA follows: TGTGCCAGCAGCTTGGAGAGGGCAGGGGACATGAACACTGAAGCTTTCTTT. It translates to CASSLERAGDMNTEAFF.

The chain couples TRBV5-1 to TRBJ1-4; 8 bases agree with TRBD1. This CDR3 is built from 15 residues. Germline V lookup: CDR1 SGHRS, CDR2 YFSETQ. V was clipped by 4 bases and J by 7 bases; unmatched bases: 9. Written as DNA, the CDR3 is TGCGCCAGCAGCAGACGGACAGGGATGAGTGAAAAACTGTTTTTT. Its translation: CASSRRTGMSEKLFF.

The chain links TRBV5-1 to TRBJ2-1; D may be TRBD2 (6 bases). V gave up 2 bases and J gave up 2 bases, with 11 bases separating them. This CDR3 contains 15 residues. The germline gives CDR1 SGHRS, CDR2 YFSETQ. CDR3 in DNA: TGCGCCAGCAGCTTTTCGGAGGGCCCCTACAATGAGCAGTTCTTC. It codes for CASSFSEGPYNEQFF. Full variable domain (remainder filled in from reference TRBV5-1 and TRBJ2-1): KAGVTQTPRYLIKTRGQQVTLSCSPISGHRSVSWYQQTPGQGLQFLFEYFSETQRNKGNFPGRFSGRQFSNSRSEMNVSTLELGDSALYLCASSFSEGPYNEQFFGPGTRLTVL.